What follows are 17 T cell receptor beta chains derived from one specimen sequenced in a study of blood T cell repertoires in COVID-19. Produced via immunoSEQ multiplex PCR; TCRdb's table is partial and in-frame only. The table has some 490,000 clones, roughly nine tenths seen once. Sequencing was carried out using PBMCs or T cells enriched from blood (not recorded which). The receptors here all came from a woman aged 55-69 years who had recovered from COVID-19.

The genes are TRBV11-3 and TRBJ2-2; 8 positions match TRBD1. CDR3 length equals 15 residues. Germline V gives CDR1 SGHNT, CDR2 YENEEA. With V trimmed by 8 bases and J by 0 bases, 5 bases remained unmatched. This chain's CDR3 is CASSKTGANTGELFF. The DNA for the CDR3 is TGTGCCAGCTCCAAGACAGGGGCGAACACCGGGGAGCTGTTTTTT.

V and J are TRBV19 and TRBJ1-6; D not certain. CDR1 and CDR2 from the germline V gene are LNHDA and SQIVND (reference sequence). The CDR3 runs 16 residues. V was clipped by 3 bases and J by 5 bases, with 14 bases between them. The CDR3 here is CASSIPRGTHNSPLHF. CDR3 coding DNA: TGTGCCAGTAGTATCCCACGAGGCACCCATAATTCACCCCTCCACTTT. Full variable domain (missing parts from reference TRBV19 and TRBJ1-6): DGGITQSPKYLFRKEGQNVTLSCEQNLNHDAMYWYRQDPGQGLRLIYYSQIVNDFQKGDIAEGYSVSREKKESFPLTVTSAQKNPTAFYLCASSIPRGTHNSPLHFGNGTRLTVT.

The chain carries TRBV4-1 and TRBJ1-5; 9 bases map to TRBD1. Per the germline V gene, CDR1 is MGHRA and CDR2 is YSYEKL. The trim removed 1 base at V and 4 bases at J, leaving 5 bases unmatched. This CDR3 is 16 amino acids long. The CDR3, as DNA: TGCGCCAGCAGCCAAGGACTGGGGACAGGGAATCAGCCCCAGCATTTT. It is translated as CASSQGLGTGNQPQHF.

With respect to this clone: Other DNA variants within this sample encode the same CDR3. V gene TRBV18 combines with J gene TRBJ2-2; 8 positions match TRBD1. CDR3 length: 13 residues. CDR1 KGHSH and CDR2 LQKENI come from the germline V gene. J was trimmed by 6 bases and V by 3 bases; bases with no gene match: 0. The CDR3 DNA is TGTGCCAGCTCACCGGACAGGGCCGGGGAGCTGTTTTTT. Encoded protein: CASSPDRAGELFF.

The CDR3 bases are TGCGCCAGCAGCTTGGAAACAGGGTTCTATGGCTACACCTTC. It translates to CASSLETGFYGYTF. V gene TRBV5-1 combines with J gene TRBJ1-2; D perhaps matches TRBD1 (6 bases). This CDR3 is built from 14 residues. Germline CDR1 is SGHRS and CDR2 is YFSETQ. V dropped 0 bases and J dropped 4 bases, with 10 bases sitting between them. Filled out from reference TRBV5-1 and TRBJ1-2, the complete variable domain reads KAGVTQTPRYLIKTRGQQVTLSCSPISGHRSVSWYQQTPGQGLQFLFEYFSETQRNKGNFPGRFSGRQFSNSRSEMNVSTLELGDSALYLCASSLETGFYGYTFGSGTRLTVV.

The J gene is TRBJ2-1, the V gene TRBV3-1 (or the pseudogene TRBV3-2), with D possibly TRBD2 on 6 matching bases. The germline gives CDR1 LGHDT, CDR2 YNNKEL (reference sequence). Trimming cost V 5 bases and J 2 bases, with 13 bases left between them. The CDR3 contains 15 residues. CDR3 bases: TGTGCCAGCAGCTTTGGGACTGGGGCCTACAATGAGCAGTTCTTC. Translated, it gives CASSFGTGAYNEQFF.

The chain combines TRBV6-5 with TRBJ1-5; maybe TRBD1 (6 bases). The germline V gene encodes CDR1 MNHEY and CDR2 SVGAGI. Deletions cut 2 bases from V and 6 bases from J, with 11 bases between. The CDR3 spans 14 residues. The DNA of the CDR3 is TGTGCCAGCAGTTACAGGGGGTCAGGTCAGCCCCAGCATTTT. Encoded protein: CASSYRGSGQPQHF.

Comments on this clone: The sample has other DNA sequences that encode this CDR3 too. The V gene is TRBV11-2, the J gene TRBJ2-5; D is ambiguous. The germline V and J ends were trimmed by 5 bases and 5 bases, with 6 bases remaining between them. This CDR3 region has 11 residues. Germline CDR1 is SGHAT and CDR2 is FQNNGV. Here the CDR3 reads CASSPRETQYF. CDR3 bases: TGTGCCAGCAGCCCCCGTGAGACCCAGTACTTC.

To note about this clone: One junction end disagrees with the germline gene, perhaps due to a read error. The chain joins TRBV6-1 to TRBJ2-2, with TRBD1 matching over 8 bases. Germline V gene lookup returns CDR1 MNHNS and CDR2 SASEGT. The CDR3 contains 15 residues. DNA for the CDR3: TGTGCCAGCAGGGAAGACAGGGGCAACACCGGGGAGCTGTTTTTT. The encoded protein is CASREDRGNTGELFF.

In this sample, this clone turned up a few times. This rearrangement joins TRBV5-4 to TRBJ1-2; no clear D. The CDR3 is 14 amino acids. Trimming removed 1 base from V and 0 bases from J, with 7 bases in between. Germline assignment: CDR1 SGHNT and CDR2 YYREEE (reference sequence). The CDR3 sequence is CASSLPGTNYGYTF. The CDR3 coding sequence is TGTGCCAGCAGCTTGCCAGGAACTAACTATGGCTACACCTTC.

This clone was seen a handful of times. The chain employs TRBV28 and TRBJ1-5, with 8 nucleotides matching TRBD1. The V segment lost 5 bases and the J segment 6 bases; nucleotides outside the gene matches: 9. CDR3 length: 15 residues. Germline loops: CDR1 MDHEN, CDR2 SYDVKM. The CDR3 nucleotides read TGTGCCAGCAGTCGAAACACAGGGGGAATTCAGCCCCAGCATTTT. Its protein product is CASSRNTGGIQPQHF.

This chain joins TRBV15 and TRBJ2-7; 11 nucleotides match TRBD2. Germline V gene lookup returns CDR1 LNHNV and CDR2 YYDKDF (reference sequence). V lost 0 bases and J lost 5; bases outside the gene matches: 6. This CDR3 spans 16 amino acids. The CDR3: CATSRDPLAGGDEQYF. Here the CDR3 DNA reads TGTGCCACCAGCAGAGATCCCCTAGCGGGGGGAGACGAGCAGTACTTC.

The chain recombines TRBV28 with TRBJ1-6, with D unclear. V lost 5 bases and J lost 0, with 8 bases in between. From germline, CDR1 is MDHEN and CDR2 SYDVKM. This CDR3 spans 15 amino acids. The CDR3 loop reads CASSPGSSYNSPLHF. CDR3 in DNA: TGTGCCAGCAGTCCGGGGAGCTCCTATAATTCACCCCTCCACTTT.

The rearrangement uses TRBV3-1 (or the pseudogene TRBV3-2) and TRBJ1-1; possible D gene TRBD1, 5 bases. CDR1 is LGHDT, CDR2 YNNKEL, per germline (reference sequence). Trimming shortened V by 4 bases and J by 3 bases, and 15 bases separated the two germline ends. This CDR3 region has 15 residues. CDR3 sequence: CASSPNLGGDTEAFF. The CDR3, as DNA: TGTGCCAGCAGCCCAAACCTTGGAGGGGACACTGAAGCTTTCTTT.

The CDR3 DNA reads as TGCGCCAGCAGCTTGGCCGGACAGGGCGAATGGAGCTACACCTTC. Translation: CASSLAGQGEWSYTF. The chain links TRBV5-1 to TRBJ1-2, with TRBD1 identical over 8 bases. The CDR3 spans 15 residues. V dropped 0 bases and J dropped 9; count of bases not matched to a gene: 10. The germline V gene encodes CDR1 SGHRS and CDR2 YFSETQ.

This chain uses TRBV3-1 (or the pseudogene TRBV3-2) with TRBJ1-2, with D maybe TRBD1 (5 bases). This CDR3 has 14 amino acids. Per the germline V gene, CDR1 is LGHDT and CDR2 is YNNKEL (reference sequence). Trimming cost V 0 bases and J 4 bases, with 9 bases left between them. The CDR3 nucleotides are TGTGCCAGCAGCCAAGATACAAGGGGCTATGGCTACACCTTC. It codes for CASSQDTRGYGYTF.

This clone was counted once. The chain employs TRBV19 and TRBJ1-5; maybe TRBD1 (6 bases). The germline V and J ends were trimmed by 5 bases and 2 bases, with 13 bases remaining between them. CDR1 LNHDA and CDR2 SQIVND come from the germline V gene (reference sequence). This CDR3 is built from 15 residues. The CDR3 DNA reads as TGTGCCAGTAGTCAGGACAGCCGAGGCAATCAGCCCCAGCATTTT. Translation gives CASSQDSRGNQPQHF.